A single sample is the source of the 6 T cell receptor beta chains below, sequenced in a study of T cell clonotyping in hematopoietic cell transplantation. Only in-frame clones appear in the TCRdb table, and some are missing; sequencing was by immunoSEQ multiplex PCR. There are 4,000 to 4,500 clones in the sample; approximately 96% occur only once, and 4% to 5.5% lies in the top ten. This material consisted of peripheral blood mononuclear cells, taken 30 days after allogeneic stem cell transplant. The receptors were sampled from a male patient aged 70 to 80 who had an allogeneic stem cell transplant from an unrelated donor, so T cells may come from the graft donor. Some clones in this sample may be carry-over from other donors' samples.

CDR3: CASSGPSRGEQFF. The CDR3 nucleotides read TGTGCCAGCAGCGGCCCCTCTAGGGGTGAGCAGTTCTTC. The rearrangement links TRBV5-4 to TRBJ2-1, with D possibly matching TRBD1 (5 bases). The CDR3 runs 13 residues. Trimming stripped 4 bases from V and 9 bases from J, with 14 bases between. CDR1 is SGHNT and CDR2 is YYREEE in the germline V gene (reference sequence).

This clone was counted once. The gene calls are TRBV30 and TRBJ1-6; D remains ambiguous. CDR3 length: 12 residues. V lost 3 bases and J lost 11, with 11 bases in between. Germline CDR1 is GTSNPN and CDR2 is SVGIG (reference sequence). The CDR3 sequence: CAWRGANAPLHF. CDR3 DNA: TGTGCCTGGAGAGGAGCCAACGCACCCCTCCACTTT.

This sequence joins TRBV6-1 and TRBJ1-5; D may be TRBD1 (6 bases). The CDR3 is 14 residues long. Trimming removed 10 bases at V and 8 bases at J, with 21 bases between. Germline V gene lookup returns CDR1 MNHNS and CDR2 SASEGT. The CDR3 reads CATFEAGTSEPQHF. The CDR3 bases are TGTGCCACCTTCGAGGCAGGGACAAGTGAGCCCCAGCATTTT.

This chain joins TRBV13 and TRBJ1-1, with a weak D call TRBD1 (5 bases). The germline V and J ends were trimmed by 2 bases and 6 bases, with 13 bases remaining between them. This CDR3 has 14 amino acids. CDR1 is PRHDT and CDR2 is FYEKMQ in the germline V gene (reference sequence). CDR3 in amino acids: CASSLLGGKAEAFF. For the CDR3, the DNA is TGTGCCAGCAGCTTACTCGGGGGGAAGGCTGAAGCTTTCTTT.

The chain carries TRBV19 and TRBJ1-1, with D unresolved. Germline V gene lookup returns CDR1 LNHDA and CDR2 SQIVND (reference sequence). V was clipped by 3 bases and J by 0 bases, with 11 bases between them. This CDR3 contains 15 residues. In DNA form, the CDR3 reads TGTGCCAGTAGTATTATAGAGGGCTTGAACACTGAAGCTTTCTTT. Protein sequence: CASSIIEGLNTEAFF.

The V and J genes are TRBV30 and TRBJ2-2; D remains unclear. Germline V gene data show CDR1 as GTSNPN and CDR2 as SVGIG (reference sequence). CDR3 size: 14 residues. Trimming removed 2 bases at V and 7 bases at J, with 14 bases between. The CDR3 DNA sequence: TGTGCCTGGAGTTTCCAGGAATTTCACGGGGAGCTGTTTTTT. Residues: CAWSFQEFHGELFF. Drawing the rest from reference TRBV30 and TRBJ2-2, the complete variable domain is SQTIHQWPATLVQPVGSPLSLECTVEGTSNPNLYWYRQAAGRGLQLLFYSVGIGQISSEVPQNLSASRPQDRQFILSSKKLLLSDSGFYLCAWSFQEFHGELFFGEGSRLTVL.